Below are 20 T cell receptor beta chains sequenced from a single sample in a study of shared clonotypes between healthy human individuals. Some clones are missing from TCRdb's copy, which holds only in-frame ones; the method was immunoSEQ multiplex PCR. In the table there are millions of clones, approximately 95% of which are singletons. The specimen sequenced was naive CD4+ T cells from PBMCs. Subset reported: CD45RA+ positively selected. All receptors come from a man aged 18-30 years in good health. Some clones in this sample may be carry-over from other donors' samples.

The rearrangement links TRBV6-6 to TRBJ2-7; no clear D gene. V shed 7 bases and J shed 2 bases, with 6 bases lying between them. The germline V gene encodes CDR1 MNHNY and CDR2 SVGAGI (reference sequence). CDR3 length: 11 residues. The CDR3 nucleotides are TGTGCCAGCACCCAGGCCTACGAGCAGTACTTC. Translation: CASTQAYEQYF.

J is TRBJ2-1 and V is TRBV7-9; 9 bases line up with TRBD2. Losses at the gene ends were 7 bases for V and 9 bases for J; bases not matched to a gene: 7. The CDR3 is made up of 13 amino acids. Germline CDR1 is SEHNR and CDR2 is FQNEAQ (reference sequence). The CDR3 here is CASKRLAESEQFF. CDR3 DNA: TGTGCCAGCAAAAGACTAGCGGAGAGTGAGCAGTTCTTC.

The chain combines TRBV29-1 with TRBJ2-1; TRBD2 agrees at 7 bases. The CDR3 consists of 12 residues. The V segment lost 6 bases and the J segment 7 bases; nucleotides outside the gene matches: 6. The V gene's germline CDR1 is SQVTM and CDR2 ANQGSEA. CDR3 residues: CSVGTISNEQFF. The CDR3 nucleotides read TGCAGCGTCGGGACTATCTCAAATGAGCAGTTCTTC.

This chain links TRBV2 with TRBJ1-2; 8 bases are shared with TRBD1. Looked up from germline, CDR1 is SNHLY and CDR2 is FYNNEI. This CDR3 has 16 residues. The V and J ends lost 6 bases and 8 bases, in that order; junction bases with no gene match: 17. The CDR3 protein is CASSPALFPDRDGYTF. The CDR3 DNA sequence: TGTGCCAGCAGCCCCGCCCTCTTCCCGGACAGGGACGGCTACACCTTC.

Worth noting for this clone: This sample also contains other DNA sequences that code for the same CDR3. J is TRBJ2-5 and V is TRBV28, with TRBD2 matching over 8 bases. Losses at the gene ends were 7 bases for V and 1 base for J; bases not matched to a gene: 2. Germline CDR1 and CDR2: MDHEN and SYDVKM. This CDR3 contains 13 residues. The CDR3 DNA is TGTGCCAGCACGAGCGGGGGCCAAGAGACCCAGTACTTC. Translated: CASTSGGQETQYF.

As concerns this clone: Other DNA variants within this sample encode the same CDR3. V is TRBV5-4 and J is TRBJ2-1; 11 positions agree with TRBD2. The germline V gene has CDR1 SGHNT and CDR2 YYREEE (reference sequence). J gave up 7 bases and V 0 bases, and 3 bases lay outside the gene matches. The CDR3 spans 15 residues. The chain's CDR3 is CASSLVAGGPNEQFF. CDR3 DNA: TGTGCCAGCAGCTTGGTAGCGGGAGGGCCAAATGAGCAGTTCTTC.

CDR3 sequence reads: CASRRPGTGGTDTQYF. In DNA form, the CDR3 reads TGTGCCAGCAGGCGCCCGGGGACAGGCGGCACAGATACGCAGTATTTT. The chain recombines TRBV27 with TRBJ2-3; TRBD1 matches at 8 bases. J lost 1 base, V lost 6 bases, and 9 bases had no gene match. The CDR3 has 16 residues. Germline V gene sequence: CDR1 MNHEY, CDR2 SMNVEV (reference sequence).

Remarks on this clone: Other DNA sequences in this sample translate to the same CDR3. This chain links TRBV19 with TRBJ1-2; D gene uncertain. This CDR3 is built from 12 residues. The V gene lost 3 bases and the J gene lost 8 bases, with 10 bases spanning the gap. Germline V gene sequence: CDR1 LNHDA, CDR2 SQIVND (reference sequence). This CDR3 reads CASSIRSGGYTF. CDR3 nucleotides: TGTGCCAGTAGTATCCGCTCTGGGGGCTACACCTTC.

The chain employs TRBV18 and TRBJ1-1, with 9 bases lining up with TRBD1. The J segment lost 1 base and the V segment lost 3 bases, leaving 3 bases of the junction unmatched. Germline values: CDR1 KGHSH, CDR2 LQKENI. This CDR3 comprises 15 residues. As DNA, the CDR3 is TGTGCCAGCTCACCTTGGACAGGGGAGAACACTGAAGCTTTCTTT. It codes for CASSPWTGENTEAFF.

This clone showed up just a few times. J is TRBJ2-3 and V is TRBV7-3; D gene unclear. The CDR3 length is 13 residues. Trimming stripped 0 bases from V and 4 bases from J, with 5 bases between. The germline V gene encodes CDR1 SGHTA and CDR2 FQGTGA. The DNA for the CDR3 is TGTGCCAGCAGCTTAACGTTTGCAGATACGCAGTATTTT. It translates to CASSLTFADTQYF.

The chain recombines TRBV2 with TRBJ1-3; TRBD1 matches 9 bases. This CDR3 spans 19 amino acids. Germline V gene lookup returns CDR1 SNHLY and CDR2 FYNNEI. The junction had 14 bases not matched to a gene; V was cut back by 5 bases and J by 0 bases. The CDR3 here is CASSPGTGRSHYSGNTIYF. The DNA of the CDR3 is TGTGCCAGCAGTCCCGGGACAGGGAGGAGTCACTACTCTGGAAACACCATATATTTT.

The rearrangement links TRBV6-5 to TRBJ1-5, with a weak D call TRBD1 (5 bases). CDR3 length: 14 amino acids. Per germline, CDR1 MNHEY and CDR2 SVGAGI. With 6 bases removed from V and 7 bases from J, the gap between germline ends came to 16 bases. This chain's CDR3 is CASSPPGARQPQHF. The DNA for the CDR3 is TGTGCCAGCAGCCCCCCCGGGGCGAGGCAGCCCCAGCATTTT.

The chain employs TRBV5-4 and TRBJ2-3; D possibly corresponds to TRBD2 (7 bases). This CDR3 region has 14 residues. The V and J ends lost 1 base and 5 bases respectively, with 11 bases between them. CDR1 is SGHNT and CDR2 is YYREEE in the germline V gene (reference sequence). This CDR3 reads CASSLREGGDTQYF. In DNA form, the CDR3 reads TGTGCCAGCAGCTTGAGGGAGGGGGGAGATACGCAGTATTTT.

This chain joins TRBV10-1 and TRBJ2-1; either TRBD1 or TRBD2 may supply D (5 bases each). This CDR3 has 13 amino acids. CDR1 and CDR2 from the germline V gene are WNHNN and SYGVQD (reference sequence). V lost 6 bases to trimming and J lost 5 bases, with 11 bases between them. CDR3 coding DNA: TGCGCCAGCAGCCCGGGACGGGACAATGAGCAGTTCTTC. Encoded protein: CASSPGRDNEQFF.

The chain uses TRBV6-5 and TRBJ1-2; D possibly corresponds to TRBD1 (5 bases). This CDR3 has 13 residues. Per germline, CDR1 MNHEY and CDR2 SVGAGI. The V gene lost 7 bases and the J gene lost 6 bases, with 15 bases spanning the gap. The DNA of the CDR3 is TGTGCCAGCACCCAATCCCCAGGGAATGGCTACACCTTC. Its translation: CASTQSPGNGYTF.

The V call is TRBV5-4, the J call TRBJ1-2; D may be TRBD1 (5 bases). The CDR3 covers 15 residues. Germline V CDR1 and CDR2: SGHNT, YYREEE (reference sequence). Trimming took 2 bases from V and 8 from J, leaving 19 bases between them. This CDR3 is CASSFKGQGIQGYTF. The DNA of the CDR3 is TGTGCCAGCAGCTTTAAAGGGCAGGGCATTCAGGGCTACACCTTC.

This clone was counted only a few times. The V and J genes are TRBV6-5 and TRBJ1-5; D is unclear. The ends were cut back, 6 bases at V and 9 bases at J, with 15 bases in the middle. Germline V gene lookup returns CDR1 MNHEY and CDR2 SVGAGI. The CDR3 loop spans 13 amino acids. The CDR3 region is CASRPRTTGPQHF. The DNA of the CDR3 is TGTGCCAGCAGGCCCCGGACCACGGGGCCCCAGCATTTT.

The chain carries TRBV9 and TRBJ1-2, with 9 bases aligning to TRBD1. V was pared by 4 bases and J by 3 bases, with 10 bases of the junction left unmatched. Germline loops: CDR1 SGDLS, CDR2 YYNGEE. The CDR3 spans 16 residues. The DNA of the CDR3 is TGTGCCAGCAGCTCCCGGGACAGGGTATGGGACTATGGCTACACCTTC. Translation gives CASSSRDRVWDYGYTF.

The chain couples TRBV7-6 to TRBJ2-7, with D unclear. This CDR3 is built from 14 residues. The V end lost 4 bases, the J end lost 7 bases, and 17 bases lay between the germline ends. Germline CDR1 SGHVS, CDR2 FNYEAQ. CDR3 nucleotides: TGTGCCAGCAGCTCCGCGAGTGGATACAATGAGCAGTACTTC. Its protein product is CASSSASGYNEQYF. Full variable domain (remainder filled in from reference TRBV7-6 and TRBJ2-7): GAGVSQSPRYKVTKRGQDVALRCDPISGHVSLYWYRQALGQGPEFLTYFNYEAQQDKSGLPNDRFSAERPEGSISTLTIQRTEQRDSAMYRCASSSASGYNEQYFGPGTRLTVT.

The chain links TRBV28 to TRBJ2-7; 10 nucleotides align to TRBD1. Germline assignment: CDR1 MDHEN and CDR2 SYDVKM. This CDR3 spans 16 amino acids. The junction had 6 bases not matched to a gene; V was cut back by 2 bases and J by 2 bases. CDR3 region: CASSLATGGFPYEQYF. The CDR3 DNA reads TGTGCCAGCAGTTTAGCGACAGGGGGCTTTCCCTACGAGCAGTACTTC.